This is a list of T cell receptor beta chains from one sample in a study of blood T cell repertoires in COVID-19. Only in-frame clones appear in the TCRdb table, and some are missing; sequencing was by immunoSEQ multiplex PCR. The sample holds approximately 240,000 clones, roughly 82% seen once. Sequenced input: peripheral blood. These receptors all stem from a woman older than 75 with active or convalescent COVID-19. Each CDR3 is given with its conserved first and last residue. Fields, in order: V gene, clone size, D gene, J gene, CDR3 DNA, CDR3 protein. D genes are given only for firm matches. The listing skips clone size in some rows; elsewhere it reads once, few, many or a size class.

v_gene: TRBV3-1/TRBV3-2
abundance: once
d_gene: .
j_gene: TRBJ1-5
CDR3nt: TGTGCCAGCAGCCAAGATCGGAATCAGCCCCAGCATTTT
CDR3aa: CASSQDRNQPQHF

v_gene: TRBV6-5
abundance: .
d_gene: .
j_gene: TRBJ2-7
CDR3nt: TGTGCCAGCAGTTACTCTATGCGGCGGGACCTGTACGAGCAGTACTTC
CDR3aa: CASSYSMRRDLYEQYF

v_gene: TRBV30
abundance: .
d_gene: .
j_gene: TRBJ2-6
CDR3nt: TGTGCCTGGACAGTTGGGGCCAACGTCCTGACTTTC
CDR3aa: CAWTVGANVLTF

v_gene: TRBV18
abundance: .
d_gene: .
j_gene: TRBJ1-5
CDR3nt: TGTGCCAGCTCACCTCAAAAAACGATCACAGACAATCAGCCCCAGCATTTT
CDR3aa: CASSPQKTITDNQPQHF

v_gene: TRBV27
abundance: once
d_gene: .
j_gene: TRBJ2-7
CDR3nt: TGTGCCAGCAGTATAGCGTCTAGCTCCTACGAGCAGTACTTC
CDR3aa: CASSIASSSYEQYF

v_gene: TRBV6-5
abundance: .
d_gene: .
j_gene: TRBJ2-7
CDR3nt: TGTGCCAGCAGGACCGCAGGGGGGTCGGGGGAGCAGTACTTC
CDR3aa: CASRTAGGSGEQYF

v_gene: TRBV19
abundance: .
d_gene: TRBD2
j_gene: TRBJ2-1
CDR3nt: TGTGCCAGTAGTATTGAAGCGGGAGGGCTCAGGGGGTACAATGAGCAGTTCTTC
CDR3aa: CASSIEAGGLRGYNEQFF

v_gene: TRBV6-5
abundance: .
d_gene: .
j_gene: TRBJ2-7
CDR3nt: TGTGCCAGCACCTCCGGGGACTCCTCCTACGAGCAGTACTTC
CDR3aa: CASTSGDSSYEQYF

v_gene: TRBV18
abundance: .
d_gene: .
j_gene: TRBJ2-3
CDR3nt: TGTGCCAGCTCACCCCAGGACAGACCTAGCACAGATACGCAGTATTTT
CDR3aa: CASSPQDRPSTDTQYF

v_gene: TRBV30
abundance: once
d_gene: .
j_gene: TRBJ1-6
CDR3nt: TGTGCCTCACACCCATCACAGGAGGGAACCTATAATTCACCCCTCCACTTT
CDR3aa: CASHPSQEGTYNSPLHF

v_gene: TRBV5-4
abundance: .
d_gene: .
j_gene: TRBJ2-3
CDR3nt: TGTGCCAGCAGCTTGGCGGAGCTCACAGATACGCAGTATTTT
CDR3aa: CASSLAELTDTQYF

v_gene: TRBV20-1
abundance: .
d_gene: .
j_gene: TRBJ1-4
CDR3nt: TGCAGTGCTAGACAGAATGAAAAACTGTTTTTT
CDR3aa: CSARQNEKLFF

v_gene: TRBV7-9
abundance: .
d_gene: .
j_gene: TRBJ2-5
CDR3nt: TGTGCCAGCAGCTTAGAACCCCAGGGGAAAAGGTCGTACTTC
CDR3aa: CASSLEPQGKRSYF

v_gene: TRBV5-1
abundance: .
d_gene: .
j_gene: TRBJ1-1
CDR3nt: TGCGCCAGCAGCCCGATGAGCCCTAACACTGAAGCTTTCTTT
CDR3aa: CASSPMSPNTEAFF

v_gene: TRBV28
abundance: .
d_gene: .
j_gene: TRBJ1-1
CDR3nt: TGTGCCAGCAGTTTATTTGACAGGAACACTGAAGCTTTCTTT
CDR3aa: CASSLFDRNTEAFF

v_gene: TRBV11-3
abundance: .
d_gene: TRBD2
j_gene: TRBJ2-7
CDR3nt: TGTGCCAGCAGCTTAGATAACCTAGCGGGGGGCCCCCCCTACGAGCAGTACTTC
CDR3aa: CASSLDNLAGGPPYEQYF

v_gene: TRBV7-6
abundance: .
d_gene: TRBD1
j_gene: TRBJ2-7
CDR3nt: TGTGCCAGCAGCTTAGCCGGGACAGGGGTCTACGAGCAGTACTTC
CDR3aa: CASSLAGTGVYEQYF

v_gene: TRBV5-4
abundance: few
d_gene: TRBD2
j_gene: TRBJ2-4
CDR3nt: TGTGCCAGCAGCTCGGGACTAGCGGGGGGCCACCAGTACTTC
CDR3aa: CASSSGLAGGHQYF

v_gene: TRBV5-4
abundance: .
d_gene: .
j_gene: TRBJ2-7
CDR3nt: TGTGCCAGCAGCCAAGGGGGACCAGCCTACGAGCAGTACTTC
CDR3aa: CASSQGGPAYEQYF

v_gene: TRBV28
abundance: .
d_gene: TRBD2
j_gene: TRBJ2-7
CDR3nt: TGTGCCAGCAGTCGACCCAGAGGACTAGCGGAGTCCTCCTACGAGCAGTACTTC
CDR3aa: CASSRPRGLAESSYEQYF